A single sample is the source of the 11 T cell receptor beta chains below, sequenced in a study of blood T cell repertoires in COVID-19. TCRdb's copy holds only in-frame clones and misses some; the assay was immunoSEQ multiplex PCR. The sample yields 150,000 to 200,000 clones, about 85% seen once. Material for sequencing was peripheral blood. All receptors derive from a man in his 70s who had recovered from COVID-19.

The chain combines TRBV5-1 with TRBJ2-3; 8 bases fit TRBD2. In germline, CDR1 is SGHRS, CDR2 YFSETQ. V was pared by 1 base and J by 3 bases, with 7 bases of the junction left unmatched. This CDR3 contains 16 residues. The DNA of the CDR3 is TGCGCCAGCAGCTTGATGGCGGGAGGTGATACAGATACGCAGTATTTT. Translation gives CASSLMAGGDTDTQYF.

The chain has TRBV6-5 and TRBJ2-3, with 7 bases matching TRBD2. J gave up 4 bases and V 4 bases, and 8 bases lay outside the gene matches. The CDR3 loop spans 15 amino acids. Germline-derived CDR1 and CDR2 are MNHEY and SVGAGI. CDR3 DNA: TGTGCCAGCAGTTCGAGCGGGGTAGGCGCAGATACGCAGTATTTT. Its protein product is CASSSSGVGADTQYF.

The genes are TRBV29-1 and TRBJ1-1; D is ambiguous. Germline V lookup: CDR1 SQVTM, CDR2 ANQGSEA. V dropped 3 bases and J dropped 5 bases, with 10 bases sitting between them. This CDR3 comprises 12 residues. This CDR3 is CSVDFQTTEAFF. The CDR3 region has the DNA TGCAGCGTTGACTTCCAGACTACTGAAGCTTTCTTT.

The rearrangement joins TRBV2 to TRBJ2-5, with D uncertain. Trimming took off 5 bases at V and 2 bases at J, with 9 bases between the two ends. The germline gives CDR1 SNHLY, CDR2 FYNNEI. The CDR3 spans 13 residues. CDR3 bases: TGTGCCAGCAGTCTGGGCCCGCAAGAGACCCAGTACTTC. This encodes CASSLGPQETQYF. Complete variable domain (other parts from reference TRBV2 and TRBJ2-5): EPEVTQTPSHQVTQMGQEVILRCVPISNHLYFYWYRQILGQKVEFLVSFYNNEISEKSEIFDDQFSVERPDGSNFTLKIRSTKLEDSAMYFCASSLGPQETQYFGPGTRLLVL.

The chain uses TRBV5-8 and TRBJ1-3; tentatively, D is TRBD1 (5 bases). The germline V gene encodes CDR1 SGHTS and CDR2 YDEGEE. Trimming removed 5 bases from V and 0 bases from J, with 18 bases in between. The CDR3 has 17 residues. This CDR3 is CASSYGETGRSGNTIYF. For the CDR3, the DNA is TGTGCCAGCAGTTACGGAGAAACAGGTCGCTCTGGAAACACCATATATTTT.

The CDR3 loop reads CASSFGRQETQYF. In DNA, the CDR3 is TGCGCCAGCAGTTTCGGCAGGCAAGAGACCCAGTACTTC. The chain employs TRBV10-1 and TRBJ2-5; no clear D. The germline V gene has CDR1 WNHNN and CDR2 SYGVQD (reference sequence). There are 13 residues in the CDR3. V lost 5 bases, J lost 2 bases, and 9 bases lay in between.

This sequence joins TRBV18 and TRBJ2-7; perhaps TRBD1 as D (5 bases). Trimming left V 6 bases short and J 2 bases short, with 11 bases between. The CDR3 loop spans 13 amino acids. The germline CDR1 and CDR2 sequences are KGHSH and LQKENI. This chain's CDR3 is CASSQGAAYEQYF. As DNA, the CDR3 is TGTGCCAGCTCCCAGGGTGCTGCCTACGAGCAGTACTTC.

V and J are TRBV7-8 and TRBJ1-4; D is ambiguous. The V and J ends lost 3 bases and 0 bases respectively, with 5 bases between them. Germline V CDR1 and CDR2: SGHVS, FQNEAQ. This CDR3 spans 14 amino acids. The DNA of the CDR3 is TGTGCCAGCAGCTTGGAGACAACTAATGAAAAACTGTTTTTT. Its translation is CASSLETTNEKLFF.

The rearrangement uses TRBV5-1 and TRBJ2-3, with 11 bases aligning to TRBD2. With 5 bases clipped from V and 6 bases from J, the junction kept 8 bases outside the gene matches. The CDR3 consists of 15 residues. The germline gives CDR1 SGHRS, CDR2 YFSETQ. CDR3 protein: CASSLLAGVMDTQYF. In DNA form, the CDR3 reads TGCGCCAGCAGTTTACTAGCGGGAGTCATGGATACGCAGTATTTT.

The rearrangement links TRBV7-2 to TRBJ1-1; 9 positions agree with TRBD1. The CDR3 loop spans 15 amino acids. Germline-derived CDR1 and CDR2 are SGHTA and FQGNSA. V dropped 1 base and J dropped 5; count of bases not matched to a gene: 5. CDR3 sequence (DNA): TGTGCCAGCAGCTTAGTTGGGACAGGGCAAACTGAAGCTTTCTTT. Protein: CASSLVGTGQTEAFF.

V gene TRBV5-4 combines with J gene TRBJ2-3; 7 bases match TRBD2. This CDR3 region has 13 residues. Germline CDR1 and CDR2: SGHNT and YYREEE (reference sequence). J lost 9 bases, V lost 4 bases, and 8 bases had no gene match. CDR3 region: CASSLRGDETQYF. The CDR3 nucleotides are TGTGCCAGCAGCCTTCGGGGGGATGAGACGCAGTATTTT.